This TCR beta chain came from a study of T cell repertoires in aging, cancer and after chemotherapy. Study observations and caveats: Median generation probability rose over the chemotherapy interval in each cancer cohort, suggesting rebound thymic output. No conclusions about immunological memory after chemotherapy can be drawn from the repertoire data.

Multiplex touch-down PCR with TRB-A/B primers amplified rearranged V-D-J TRB sequences. TCRdb recomputed calls from the multiplex PCR reads with MiXCR, one row per CDR3 protein. This table has some 2,700 distinct CDR3 sequences, roughly 25% appearing once. The template was genomic DNA from peripheral blood, not RNA. This clonotype is labeled medium-sized (0.01 to 0.1%). What it recognizes is unknown. Trimming shortened V by 1 base and J by 3 bases, and 15 bases separated the two germline ends. The CDR3 is 16 residues long. The material sequenced was blood. The receptor was isolated from a human donor with a solid tumor. The rearrangement links TRBV12-3 or TRBV12-4 to TRBJ2-5; D is possibly TRBD2 (6 bases). The CDR3, as DNA: TGTGCCAGCAGTTTAGGCCTAACGGGAGAGGAAGAGACCCAGTACTTC. This gives the protein CASSLGLTGEEETQYF.